Presented here are 29 T cell receptor beta chains from one specimen sequenced in a study of blood T cell repertoires in COVID-19. Here immunoSEQ multiplex PCR was the method, and the copy in TCRdb shows in-frame clones only, minus some. The repertoire holds a few hundred thousand clones, with roughly four fifths as singletons. Sequenced sample: PBMCs or T cells enriched from blood (not recorded which). These TCRs come from a woman aged 45-65 years who had recovered from COVID-19.

This rearrangement joins TRBV4-3 to TRBJ2-1; D may be TRBD1 (6 bases). The germline V gene has CDR1 LGHNA and CDR2 YSLEER. CDR3 length: 17 amino acids. V dropped 1 base and J dropped 4 bases, with 17 bases sitting between them. The CDR3 protein is CASSQGVSGDKYNEQFF. The CDR3 DNA sequence: TGCGCCAGCAGCCAAGGTGTCTCCGGGGACAAGTACAATGAGCAGTTCTTC.

This chain uses TRBV27 with TRBJ1-1; D gene uncertain. The germline CDR1 and CDR2 sequences are MNHEY and SMNVEV (reference sequence). The CDR3 covers 15 residues. Trimming stripped 6 bases from V and 4 bases from J, with 18 bases between. In DNA, the CDR3 is TGTGCCAGCAGGCGGCCGGGTCAAGCGGGCACTGAAGCTTTCTTT. This encodes CASRRPGQAGTEAFF.

The V call is TRBV6-6, the J call TRBJ1-4, with D possibly matching TRBD1 (5 bases). This CDR3 has 15 residues. With 6 bases removed from V and 0 bases from J, the gap between germline ends came to 11 bases. CDR1 is MNHNY, CDR2 SVGAGI, per germline (reference sequence). CDR3 in amino acids: CASSFTGATNEKLFF. DNA of the CDR3: TGTGCCAGCAGCTTCACGGGGGCAACTAATGAAAAACTGTTTTTT.

This clone has only one observation. The chain carries TRBV6-1 and TRBJ1-5, with unresolved D. The V and J ends lost 2 bases and 7 bases respectively, with 15 bases between them. The CDR3 is 15 residues long. Germline V lookup: CDR1 MNHNS, CDR2 SASEGT. DNA for the CDR3: TGTGCCAGCAGTGAAACTCAGGCTGGTAAACAGCCCCAGCATTTT. This gives the protein CASSETQAGKQPQHF.

The V call is TRBV5-1, the J call TRBJ1-2; D not resolved. With 2 bases removed from V and 8 bases from J, the gap between germline ends came to 16 bases. This CDR3 has 14 amino acids. CDR1 and CDR2 (germline): SGHRS, YFSETQ. The CDR3 reads CASSLESSGWGYTF. The CDR3 bases are TGCGCCAGCAGCTTAGAGTCCTCAGGTTGGGGCTACACCTTC. Full variable domain (remainder filled in from reference TRBV5-1 and TRBJ1-2): KAGVTQTPRYLIKTRGQQVTLSCSPISGHRSVSWYQQTPGQGLQFLFEYFSETQRNKGNFPGRFSGRQFSNSRSEMNVSTLELGDSALYLCASSLESSGWGYTFGSGTRLTVV.

The chain combines TRBV10-3 with TRBJ1-3; 8 bases are a match to TRBD1. J lost 3 bases, V lost 10 bases, and 14 bases had no gene match. Looked up from germline, CDR1 is ENHRY and CDR2 is SYGVKD. The CDR3 is made up of 16 amino acids. The DNA of the CDR3 is TGTGCCACCCGCGATACCGGGACAGGTGTTGGAAACACCATATATTTT. Amino acids: CATRDTGTGVGNTIYF.

The V gene is TRBV6-2 or TRBV6-3, the J gene TRBJ2-5; 9 positions agree with TRBD1. The junction had 12 bases not matched to a gene; V was cut back by 5 bases and J by 5 bases. Germline CDR1 MNHEY, CDR2 SVGEGT. This CDR3 region has 16 residues. The CDR3 protein is CASSRGTGKVWETQYF. CDR3 DNA: TGTGCCAGCAGTCGCGGGACAGGGAAGGTCTGGGAGACCCAGTACTTC.

This clone showed up just once. CDR3 in DNA: TGTGCCAGTAGTCCGGTCGGTGGAAGGGACAGATCTAACTATGGCTACACCTTC. This codes for CASSPVGGRDRSNYGYTF. The gene calls are TRBV19 and TRBJ1-2; 7 positions agree with TRBD1. Per germline, CDR1 LNHDA and CDR2 SQIVND (reference sequence). V lost 5 bases and J lost 0; bases outside the gene matches: 15. This CDR3 has 18 amino acids.

This clone was seen only a few times. The rearrangement links TRBV7-6 to TRBJ2-7; 8 nucleotides line up with TRBD2. The CDR3 contains 17 residues. V lost 1 base to trimming and J lost 6 bases; unmatched junction nucleotides: 14. The V gene's germline CDR1 is SGHVS and CDR2 FNYEAQ. In DNA, the CDR3 is TGTGCCAGCAGCTTAGGGAGCTCCGGGGGGGCAGCATCCGAGCAGTACTTC. This sequence encodes CASSLGSSGGAASEQYF.

The chain's CDR3 is CASSLRGGRGNTEAFF. The CDR3 DNA is TGTGCCAGCAGCCTTCGGGGGGGGCGCGGGAACACTGAAGCTTTCTTT. The genes are TRBV13 and TRBJ1-1; TRBD1 is a possible D gene (6 bases). Germline CDR1 is PRHDT and CDR2 is FYEKMQ (reference sequence). V lost 5 bases and J 1 base, leaving 17 bases between the germline ends. The CDR3 totals 16 residues.

The V call is TRBV5-6, the J call TRBJ2-1, with D possibly matching TRBD2 (5 bases). The V end was cut by 6 bases, the J end by 1 base, with 23 bases between. This CDR3 is built from 18 residues. Per germline, CDR1 SGHDT and CDR2 YYEEEE. As DNA, the CDR3 is TGTGCCAGCATCGTAAACAACCGGGGTGGGTGGTCCTACAATGAGCAGTTCTTC. The encoded protein is CASIVNNRGGWSYNEQFF.

CDR3 in amino acids: CASSLGGSSYNEQFF. CDR3 nucleotides: TGTGCCAGCAGCTTAGGAGGCAGCTCCTACAATGAGCAGTTCTTC. V and J are TRBV11-2 and TRBJ2-1, with unresolved D. The CDR3 contains 15 residues. Germline values: CDR1 SGHAT, CDR2 FQNNGV. Deletions cut 1 base from V and 0 bases from J, with 7 bases between.

V is TRBV7-2 and J is TRBJ2-7, with 7 bases matching TRBD2. Germline trimming cut 1 base from V and 2 bases from J; bases unmatched to any gene: 5. Germline CDR1 and CDR2: SGHTA and FQGNSA. The CDR3 is 15 amino acids. The chain's CDR3 is CASSLERGLTYEQYF. The CDR3 DNA sequence: TGTGCCAGCAGCTTAGAGCGGGGACTCACCTACGAGCAGTACTTC.

This clone occurred a few times. The V gene is TRBV7-3, the J gene TRBJ2-1, with TRBD2 matching over 13 bases. Germline values: CDR1 SGHTA, CDR2 FQGTGA. Unmatched junction bases numbered 7, after V lost 2 bases and J lost 9 bases. The CDR3 totals 16 residues. The CDR3 sequence: CASSLGLAGVYGEQFF. In DNA form, the CDR3 reads TGTGCCAGCAGCTTAGGACTAGCGGGAGTTTATGGTGAGCAGTTCTTC. Full variable domain (missing parts from reference TRBV7-3 and TRBJ2-1): GAGVSQTPSNKVTEKGKYVELRCDPISGHTALYWYRQSLGQGPEFLIYFQGTGAADDSGLPNDRFFAVRPEGSVSTLKIQRTERGDSAVYLCASSLGLAGVYGEQFFGPGTRLTVL.

This chain uses TRBV29-1 with TRBJ1-4, with TRBD1 as a possible D gene (5 bases). The germline gives CDR1 SQVTM, CDR2 ANQGSEA. The CDR3 totals 14 residues. Trimming left V 4 bases short and J 7 bases short, with 16 bases between. The CDR3 region has the DNA TGCAGCGTTGTCAGCCAGGGAGGAGGTGAAAAACTGTTTTTT. Amino acids: CSVVSQGGGEKLFF.

The rearrangement uses TRBV6-5 and TRBJ1-5, with 7 bases lining up with TRBD1. The ends lost 5 bases at V and 9 bases at J; junction bases unmatched: 10. Germline V CDR1 and CDR2: MNHEY, SVGAGI. The CDR3 contains 14 residues. The CDR3 region has the DNA TGTGCCAGCAGTCGCGGACAGGACCTACGGCCCCAGCATTTT. This codes for CASSRGQDLRPQHF.

This chain links TRBV10-3 with TRBJ2-1; TRBD1 agrees at 7 bases. Losses at the gene ends were 7 bases for V and 6 bases for J; bases not matched to a gene: 18. The germline V gene encodes CDR1 ENHRY and CDR2 SYGVKD. The length of the CDR3 is 17 residues. The CDR3 nucleotides read TGTGCCATCACCACCCAAAAGGGGGCCTCCTCCCTCAATGAGCAGTTCTTC. It encodes CAITTQKGASSLNEQFF.

This clone was counted once. The chain joins TRBV19 to TRBJ1-2, with TRBD1 matching 9 bases. The V segment lost 4 bases and the J segment 2 bases; nucleotides outside the gene matches: 8. Per the germline V gene, CDR1 is LNHDA and CDR2 is SQIVND (reference sequence). The CDR3 runs to 16 residues. CDR3 in DNA: TGTGCCAGTAGTAACCGGGACAGGGTATTGAACTATGGCTACACCTTC. This codes for CASSNRDRVLNYGYTF.

The rearrangement uses TRBV29-1 and TRBJ1-2, with D perhaps TRBD1 (6 bases). V was pared by 0 bases and J by 5 bases, with 16 bases between. CDR3 length: 15 amino acids. Germline lookup yields CDR1 SQVTM and CDR2 ANQGSEA. The CDR3 nucleotides are TGCAGCGTTGAAGAAGGGACCGTAAGGGGGTATGGCTACACCTTC. This gives the protein CSVEEGTVRGYGYTF.

The rearrangement uses TRBV30 and TRBJ2-3; 8 bases agree with TRBD1. Germline trimming cut 5 bases from V and 1 base from J; bases unmatched to any gene: 8. This CDR3 is 15 amino acids long. Germline V CDR1 and CDR2: GTSNPN, SVGIG (reference sequence). CDR3 residues: CAWGAGQGGTDTQYF. CDR3 DNA: TGTGCCTGGGGGGCAGGACAGGGTGGCACAGATACGCAGTATTTT.

The J gene is TRBJ1-6, the V gene TRBV7-9; 8 bases align to TRBD1. This CDR3 has 13 residues. Germline V gene sequence: CDR1 SEHNR, CDR2 FQNEAQ (reference sequence). Unmatched junction bases numbered 3, after V lost 5 bases and J lost 9 bases. The CDR3 DNA is TGTGCCAGCAGCGACACAGGGGGTTCACCCCTCCACTTT. Amino acids: CASSDTGGSPLHF. The variable domain in full, completed from reference TRBV7-9 and TRBJ1-6, reads DTGVSQNPRHKITKRGQNVTFRCDPISEHNRLYWYRQTLGQGPEFLTYFQNEAQLEKSRLLSDRFSAERPKGSFSTLEIQRTEQGDSAMYLCASSDTGGSPLHFGNGTRLTVT.

This clone came up once. CDR3 region: CASSLGSGNTDTQYF. As DNA, the CDR3 is TGTGCCAGCAGCTTAGGTAGCGGGAACACAGATACGCAGTATTTT. The chain is built from TRBV11-3 and TRBJ2-3; 8 nucleotides line up with TRBD2. The J segment lost 2 bases and the V segment lost 1 base, leaving 2 bases of the junction unmatched. Germline values: CDR1 SGHNT, CDR2 YENEEA. The CDR3 has 15 residues.

The V call is TRBV4-1, the J call TRBJ1-4, with 9 bases aligning to TRBD1. The V gene's germline CDR1 is MGHRA and CDR2 YSYEKL. Trimming cost V 0 bases and J 5 bases; bases outside gene matches: 1. The CDR3 loop spans 15 amino acids. The CDR3 loop reads CASSQDGTGNEKLFF. CDR3 bases: TGCGCCAGCAGCCAAGATGGGACAGGGAATGAAAAACTGTTTTTT.

V gene TRBV6-5 combines with J gene TRBJ1-2; D is possibly TRBD1 (6 bases). V was cut by 4 bases and J by 8 bases, with 11 bases left in between. The germline V gene encodes CDR1 MNHEY and CDR2 SVGAGI. The CDR3 covers 12 residues. CDR3 coding DNA: TGTGCCAGCAGTTCGCGGGGGGCCGGCTACACCTTC. Amino acid sequence: CASSSRGAGYTF.

The genes are TRBV10-1 and TRBJ2-7; possibly TRBD2 for D (6 bases). Germline V gives CDR1 WNHNN, CDR2 SYGVQD (reference sequence). V lost 8 bases, J lost 3 bases, and 17 bases lay in between. The CDR3 is 14 amino acids. The DNA for the CDR3 is TGCGCCAGCCTGACCGGGACTTTTAACTACGAGCAGTACTTC. It specifies CASLTGTFNYEQYF.

The chain carries TRBV2 and TRBJ2-7; 9 bases are shared with TRBD1. The J segment lost 2 bases and the V segment lost 4 bases, leaving 6 bases of the junction unmatched. The CDR3 is 15 residues long. In germline, CDR1 is SNHLY, CDR2 FYNNEI. The CDR3 loop is CASSAGTGNPYEQYF. In DNA, the CDR3 is TGTGCCAGCAGTGCTGGGACAGGGAATCCCTACGAGCAGTACTTC.

This clone was seen just once. The chain employs TRBV3-1 (or the pseudogene TRBV3-2) and TRBJ1-3; D is undetermined. This CDR3 region has 15 residues. V was trimmed by 4 bases and J by 0 bases, leaving 10 bases between them. Germline V gives CDR1 LGHDT, CDR2 YNNKEL (reference sequence). The DNA of the CDR3 is TGTGCCAGCAGCCTAGGCGGGGTCTCTGGAAACACCATATATTTT. Amino acid sequence: CASSLGGVSGNTIYF.

The chain has TRBV4-3 and TRBJ1-2; a possible D gene is TRBD1 (6 bases). CDR1 is LGHNA, CDR2 YSLEER, per germline. The V gene lost 0 bases and the J gene lost 2 bases, with 10 bases spanning the gap. CDR3 length: 15 amino acids. The CDR3 DNA sequence: TGCGCCAGCAGCCAAGATGGGAGGGGGAACTATGGCTACACCTTC. Its protein is CASSQDGRGNYGYTF.

This rearrangement joins TRBV19 to TRBJ1-4; weak D call: TRBD1 (6 bases). Trimming left V 8 bases short and J 5 bases short, with 15 bases between. The CDR3 extends over 14 amino acids. Germline V gene data show CDR1 as LNHDA and CDR2 as SQIVND (reference sequence). The CDR3 nucleotides are TGTGCCAGTGCCAGGACAGTGGGGAATGAAAAACTGTTTTTT. This encodes CASARTVGNEKLFF.